Listed below are T cell receptor beta chains from one sample, sequenced in a study of blood T cell repertoires in COVID-19. Profiled with immunoSEQ multiplex PCR; TCRdb holds only in-frame clones, not every one. Of roughly 310,000 clones listed, approximately 88% were seen once; the top ten hold under 4.5%. The sample taken for sequencing was peripheral blood. Receptor source: a woman aged 50 to 60 with active or convalescent COVID-19. Both conserved end residues are part of each CDR3. A D gene is named only where the DNA matches it firmly. Clone size is not always given. Where it is, it says once, few, many or a class for expanded clones.

d_gene,abundance,v_gene,j_gene,CDR3nt,CDR3aa
TRBD1,-,TRBV29-1,TRBJ1-1,TGCAGCGTTGAAGAGGGGGACAGCTTCGGAGCTTTCTTT,CSVEEGDSFGAFF
TRBD1,-,TRBV28,TRBJ1-3,TGTGCCAGCAGTTTGGTCGGACAGGGGCCCTCTGGAAACACCATATATTTT,CASSLVGQGPSGNTIYF
TRBD2,-,TRBV18,TRBJ2-1,TGTGCCAGCTCACCGAGGACAGGGACTAGCGGGTACAATGAGCAGTTCTTC,CASSPRTGTSGYNEQFF
-,-,TRBV15,TRBJ1-5,TGTGCCACCAGCAGAGATTTACAGTATAGCAATCAGCCCCAGCATTTT,CATSRDLQYSNQPQHF
-,-,TRBV12-3/TRBV12-4,TRBJ1-1,TGTGCCAGCAGTTTAGGAACACCCGAAGCTTTCTTT,CASSLGTPEAFF
TRBD2,-,TRBV9,TRBJ2-2,TGTGCCAGCAGCGTCGGGGGGTACACCGGGGAGCTGTTTTTT,CASSVGGYTGELFF
TRBD2,-,TRBV19,TRBJ2-1,TGTGCCAGTAGTCCGGGACTAGCTTACAATGAGCAGTTCTTC,CASSPGLAYNEQFF
-,-,TRBV7-9,TRBJ1-4,TGTGCCAGCAGCTTTGCGGGCCTTGATACTAATGAAAAACTGTTTTTT,CASSFAGLDTNEKLFF
-,once,TRBV30,TRBJ1-5,TGTGCCTGGAGTGTTCTTGCGAGCAATCAGCCCCAGCATTTT,CAWSVLASNQPQHF
TRBD2,-,TRBV5-4,TRBJ2-7,TGTGCCAGCAGCTTCCCGGGACTAGCGGCCGAGCAGTACTTC,CASSFPGLAAEQYF
-,few,TRBV7-2,TRBJ1-1,TGTGCCAGCAGCCAGGCGGGGGGAGCTTTCTTT,CASSQAGGAFF
TRBD2,-,TRBV3-1/TRBV3-2,TRBJ2-7,TGTGCCAGCAGCTATCGTGTGGGCGGGAGCGACGAGCAGTACTTC,CASSYRVGGSDEQYF
TRBD1,-,TRBV5-8,TRBJ1-1,TGTGCCAGCAGCTTGGTGCTGTGGGACAGGAACACTGAAGCTTTCTTT,CASSLVLWDRNTEAFF
-,-,TRBV4-1,TRBJ2-7,TGCGCCAGCAGCCGCGGGACAGCCCCCTACGAGCAGTACTTC,CASSRGTAPYEQYF
TRBD1,-,TRBV28,TRBJ2-2,TGTGCCAGCAGTATCTCGACAGGGGGCGACACCGGGGAGCTGTTTTTT,CASSISTGGDTGELFF
-,-,TRBV5-1,TRBJ2-2,TGCGCCAGCAGCGTTTCGACTAGTCGGGACACCGGGGAGCTGTTTTTT,CASSVSTSRDTGELFF
-,-,TRBV7-2,TRBJ2-3,TGTGCCAGCAGCTTATGGAGCGGGCCGGATACGCAGTATTTT,CASSLWSGPDTQYF
TRBD1,once,TRBV28,TRBJ1-2,TGTGCCAGCCGCACGACAGGGGGCGGCTATGGCCACACCTTC,CASRTTGGGYGHTF
-,-,TRBV19,TRBJ1-5,TGTGCCAGTAGCCCAGTTAGAGGGAACAAAGGCAATCAGCCCCAGCATTTT,CASSPVRGNKGNQPQHF
-,-,TRBV11-3,TRBJ2-3,TGTGCCAGCAGCTTAGGTACGAGCGGTCGCTACACAGATACGCAGTATTTT,CASSLGTSGRYTDTQYF
-,-,TRBV4-1,TRBJ2-5,TGCGCCAGCAGCCCAAAAATGGGGATTGGAGGAGGGGCAGAGACCCAGTACTTC,CASSPKMGIGGGAETQYF
-,-,TRBV7-8,TRBJ2-7,TGTGCCAGCAGCTTACTACGCGGCAGCTCCTACGAGCAGTACTTC,CASSLLRGSSYEQYF
TRBD2,-,TRBV19,TRBJ2-5,TGTGCCAGTAGGGGGACTAGCGGGACCCAGTACTTC,CASRGTSGTQYF
-,-,TRBV6-5,TRBJ1-2,TGTGCCAGCAGTTATCAGGGGATCTATGGCTACACCTTC,CASSYQGIYGYTF
TRBD1,-,TRBV11-2,TRBJ2-2,TGTGCCAGCAGCCGGGGACAGGGGACCGGGGAGCTGTTTTTT,CASSRGQGTGELFF
TRBD1,-,TRBV5-5,TRBJ1-2,TGTGCCAGCACTCTAAGGGGCCCAGGGGGTAAAGGCTACACCTTC,CASTLRGPGGKGYTF
TRBD1,-,TRBV7-2,TRBJ2-1,TGTGCCAGCAGTCTTACCGGGACAGAGTACAATGAGCAGTTCTTC,CASSLTGTEYNEQFF
-,-,TRBV5-6,TRBJ2-3,TGTGCCAGCAGCTTGAAGGGGCCTGCTATTCCGCAGTATTTT,CASSLKGPAIPQYF
TRBD2,-,TRBV28,TRBJ2-7,TGTGCCAGCAGTGTCCGCGGGAGAGCCTCCTACGAGCAGTACTTC,CASSVRGRASYEQYF
TRBD2,-,TRBV3-1/TRBV3-2,TRBJ2-5,TGTGCCAGCAGTCAGCGGGGCCCCCAAGAGACCCAGTACTTC,CASSQRGPQETQYF
-,-,TRBV19,TRBJ2-2,TGTGCCACCCTCTCCCTCCAGCGGGCAAATACCGGGGAGCTGTTTTTT,CATLSLQRANTGELFF